One T cell receptor beta chain is described in this entry. The sample belongs to a study of CD8 T cell repertoires and HIV-1 epitope variants. Produced via immunoSEQ multiplex PCR; TCRdb's table is partial and in-frame only. The data hold roughly 100,000 clones, with roughly four fifths observed a single time. Germline V CDR1 and CDR2: MDHEN, SYDVKM. Deletions cut 6 bases from V and 3 bases from J, with 4 bases between. The CDR3 runs 11 residues. The genes are TRBV28 and TRBJ2-3; D not resolved. The TCR sequence derives from a male donor with HIV. Sequences were obtained from uncultured baseline CD8+ T cells from peripheral blood mononuclear cells (PBMCs). The CDR3 here is CASSHTDTQYF. CDR3 in DNA: TGTGCCAGCAGCCATACAGATACGCAGTATTTT. The complete variable domain, with remaining parts taken from reference TRBV28 and TRBJ2-3, reads DVKVTQSSRYLVKRTGEKVFLECVQDMDHENMFWYRQDPGLGLRLIYFSYDVKMKEKGDIPEGYSVSREKKERFSLILESASTNQTSMYLCASSHTDTQYFGPGTRLTVL.